This is a list of T cell receptor beta chains from one sample in a study of blood T cell repertoires in COVID-19. The assay was immunoSEQ multiplex PCR, and TCRdb's table has in-frame clones only and misses some. The sample includes under 200,000 clones, 80% to 95% of them seen just once. Sequencing used peripheral blood. The receptors were sampled from a man aged 50 to 59 with acute or convalescent COVID-19. The CDR3 runs from the conserved cysteine through the conserved F or W. The D gene is left open where the match is weak. Clone size, where shown, is once, few, many, or a class for clones that have expanded.

abundance: .; d_gene: .; len: 14; j_gene: TRBJ1-5; v_gene: TRBV28; CDR3aa: CASSLTGSNQPQHF; CDR3nt: TGTGCCAGCAGTCTAACAGGGAGCAATCAGCCCCAGCATTTT
abundance: few; d_gene: TRBD1; len: 15; j_gene: TRBJ2-3; v_gene: TRBV4-2; CDR3aa: CASSQGGQGADTQYF; CDR3nt: TGTGCCAGCAGCCAAGGGGGACAGGGGGCAGATACGCAGTATTTT
abundance: .; d_gene: .; len: 13; j_gene: TRBJ1-1; v_gene: TRBV9; CDR3aa: CASSLFGSGSPFF; CDR3nt: .
abundance: .; d_gene: .; len: 11; j_gene: TRBJ2-7; v_gene: TRBV27; CDR3aa: CASRWFDEQYF; CDR3nt: TGTGCCAGCCGGTGGTTTGACGAGCAGTACTTC
abundance: .; d_gene: TRBD2; len: 17; j_gene: TRBJ2-1; v_gene: TRBV5-5; CDR3aa: CASSWTGGLVAYNEQFF; CDR3nt: TGTGCCAGCAGCTGGACGGGAGGGCTCGTCGCCTACAATGAGCAGTTCTTC
abundance: few; d_gene: .; len: 16; j_gene: TRBJ1-1; v_gene: TRBV18; CDR3aa: CASSPNPPPGGTEAFF; CDR3nt: TGTGCCAGCTCACCGAACCCCCCCCCGGGAGGCACTGAAGCTTTCTTT
abundance: .; d_gene: .; len: 15; j_gene: TRBJ2-1; v_gene: TRBV4-3; CDR3aa: CASSLGQPILGEQFF; CDR3nt: TGCGCCAGCAGCCTCGGACAGCCTATATTGGGTGAGCAGTTCTTC
abundance: .; d_gene: .; len: 14; j_gene: TRBJ1-2; v_gene: TRBV6-1; CDR3aa: CASSERGPNYGYTF; CDR3nt: TGTGCCAGCAGTGAAAGAGGGCCTAACTATGGCTACACCTTC
abundance: .; d_gene: TRBD1; len: 16; j_gene: TRBJ1-1; v_gene: TRBV9; CDR3aa: CASSEYRGLTNTEAFF; CDR3nt: TGTGCCAGCAGCGAATACAGGGGGCTCACGAACACTGAAGCTTTCTTT
abundance: .; d_gene: TRBD1; len: 13; j_gene: TRBJ2-3; v_gene: TRBV12-3/TRBV12-4; CDR3aa: CASSSDRGDTQYF; CDR3nt: TGTGCCAGCAGTTCAGACAGGGGAGATACGCAGTATTTT
abundance: .; d_gene: TRBD2; len: 21; j_gene: TRBJ2-2; v_gene: TRBV29-1; CDR3aa: CSVEGDRGPGLAGGITGELFF; CDR3nt: TGCAGCGTTGAGGGTGACAGGGGCCCGGGACTAGCGGGAGGTATCACCGGGGAGCTGTTTTTT
abundance: once; d_gene: TRBD1; len: 16; j_gene: TRBJ2-7; v_gene: TRBV18; CDR3aa: CASSHSGTGLGYEQYF; CDR3nt: TGTGCCAGCTCGCACTCCGGGACAGGGTTAGGCTACGAGCAGTACTTC
abundance: .; d_gene: TRBD2; len: 15; j_gene: TRBJ2-1; v_gene: TRBV11-3; CDR3aa: CASSFLAGDYNEQFF; CDR3nt: TGTGCCAGCAGCTTCCTAGCGGGGGACTACAATGAGCAGTTCTTC
abundance: .; d_gene: .; len: 15; j_gene: TRBJ1-5; v_gene: TRBV27; CDR3aa: CASSLNVYSNQPQHF; CDR3nt: TGTGCCAGCAGTTTAAATGTTTATAGCAATCAGCCCCAGCATTTT
abundance: .; d_gene: .; len: 14; j_gene: TRBJ1-2; v_gene: TRBV18; CDR3aa: CASSPGRDHYGYTF; CDR3nt: TGTGCCAGCTCACCTGGGAGGGATCACTATGGCTACACCTTC
abundance: .; d_gene: .; len: 17; j_gene: TRBJ2-6; v_gene: TRBV2; CDR3aa: CASSADRRLSGANVLTF; CDR3nt: TGTGCCAGCAGTGCCGACAGGAGGCTCTCTGGGGCCAACGTCCTGACTTTC
abundance: .; d_gene: .; len: 17; j_gene: TRBJ1-2; v_gene: TRBV25-1; CDR3aa: CASSDYRKGGSSYGYTF; CDR3nt: TGTGCCAGCAGTGATTATAGGAAGGGAGGGTCGAGCTATGGCTACACCTTC
abundance: .; d_gene: TRBD1; len: 15; j_gene: TRBJ2-7; v_gene: TRBV7-6; CDR3aa: CASSGGQGMAYEQYF; CDR3nt: TGTGCCAGCAGCGGGGGACAGGGGATGGCCTACGAGCAGTACTTC
abundance: .; d_gene: TRBD1; len: 14; j_gene: TRBJ2-3; v_gene: TRBV19; CDR3aa: CASSTTGGRNTQYF; CDR3nt: TGTGCCAGTAGTACCACAGGGGGCAGGAATACGCAGTATTTT
abundance: .; d_gene: .; len: 14; j_gene: TRBJ2-1; v_gene: TRBV2; CDR3aa: CASSDPGLISEQFF; CDR3nt: TGTGCCAGCAGTGATCCGGGACTGATAAGTGAGCAGTTCTTC
abundance: .; d_gene: .; len: 13; j_gene: TRBJ1-2; v_gene: TRBV30; CDR3aa: CAWSPGRNYGYTF; CDR3nt: TGTGCCTGGAGCCCGGGAAGGAACTATGGCTACACCTTC
abundance: once; d_gene: TRBD1; len: 16; j_gene: TRBJ1-5; v_gene: TRBV6-2/TRBV6-3; CDR3aa: CASSGTGGFSNQPQHF; CDR3nt: TGTGCCAGCAGTGGGACAGGGGGTTTTAGCAATCAGCCCCAGCATTTT
abundance: .; d_gene: .; len: 14; j_gene: TRBJ1-1; v_gene: TRBV7-9; CDR3aa: CASSKQGGGTEAFF; CDR3nt: TGTGCCAGCAGCAAACAGGGTGGGGGAACTGAAGCTTTCTTT
abundance: .; d_gene: .; len: 14; j_gene: TRBJ2-7; v_gene: TRBV7-3; CDR3aa: CASSLAGRGYEQYF; CDR3nt: TGTGCCAGCAGCTTAGCGGGACGGGGGTACGAGCAGTACTTC
abundance: few; d_gene: .; len: 12; j_gene: TRBJ1-3; v_gene: TRBV7-3; CDR3aa: CASGTSGNTIYF; CDR3nt: TGTGCCAGCGGGACATCTGGAAACACCATATATTTT
abundance: .; d_gene: TRBD1; len: 14; j_gene: TRBJ1-6; v_gene: TRBV7-2; CDR3aa: CASSPGQANSPLHF; CDR3nt: TGTGCCAGCAGCCCAGGACAGGCAAATTCACCCCTCCACTTT
abundance: .; d_gene: .; len: 12; j_gene: TRBJ2-4; v_gene: TRBV7-2; CDR3aa: CASGGAGNIQYF; CDR3nt: TGTGCCAGCGGGGGGGCGGGAAACATTCAGTACTTC
abundance: once; d_gene: .; len: 12; j_gene: TRBJ1-1; v_gene: TRBV12-3/TRBV12-4; CDR3aa: CASSFYATEAFF; CDR3nt: TGTGCCAGCAGTTTTTACGCCACAGAAGCTTTCTTT
abundance: once; d_gene: .; len: 15; j_gene: TRBJ1-2; v_gene: TRBV28; CDR3aa: CASSPRESVDDGYTF; CDR3nt: TGTGCCAGCAGTCCACGAGAGAGTGTTGATGATGGCTACACCTTC
abundance: .; d_gene: .; len: 15; j_gene: TRBJ1-5; v_gene: TRBV18; CDR3aa: CASSPRQISNQPQHF; CDR3nt: TGTGCCAGCTCACCACGACAGATTAGCAATCAGCCCCAGCATTTT
abundance: .; d_gene: TRBD2; len: 18; j_gene: TRBJ2-7; v_gene: TRBV2; CDR3aa: CASRPSATSGATYYEQYF; CDR3nt: TGTGCCAGCAGGCCTAGCGCTACTAGCGGAGCTACATACTACGAGCAGTACTTC
abundance: .; d_gene: .; len: 13; j_gene: TRBJ1-4; v_gene: TRBV30; CDR3aa: CAWSRPDNEKLFF; CDR3nt: TGTGCCTGGAGCAGGCCGGATAATGAAAAACTGTTTTTT
abundance: once; d_gene: TRBD2; len: 13; j_gene: TRBJ2-1; v_gene: TRBV20-1; CDR3aa: CSASPSGGNEQFF; CDR3nt: TGCAGTGCTAGTCCTAGCGGGGGCAATGAGCAGTTCTTC
abundance: once; d_gene: TRBD1; len: 12; j_gene: TRBJ2-1; v_gene: TRBV12-3/TRBV12-4; CDR3aa: CATRTGRGEQFF; CDR3nt: TGTGCCACCCGGACAGGGCGCGGTGAGCAGTTCTTC
abundance: .; d_gene: .; len: 14; j_gene: TRBJ2-5; v_gene: TRBV28; CDR3aa: CASSLSEAQETQYF; CDR3nt: TGTGCCAGCAGTTTATCGGAGGCCCAAGAGACCCAGTACTTC
abundance: .; d_gene: TRBD1; len: 12; j_gene: TRBJ1-2; v_gene: TRBV6-6; CDR3aa: CASRLDREGYTF; CDR3nt: TGTGCCAGCAGACTAGACAGGGAGGGCTACACCTTC
abundance: .; d_gene: TRBD1; len: 16; j_gene: TRBJ1-4; v_gene: TRBV2; CDR3aa: CASSSIGQGSGEKLFF; CDR3nt: TGTGCCAGCAGCTCGATCGGACAGGGATCAGGTGAAAAACTGTTTTTT
abundance: once; d_gene: .; len: 14; j_gene: TRBJ2-5; v_gene: TRBV7-9; CDR3aa: CASSLVGQSRAQYF; CDR3nt: TGTGCCAGCAGCTTAGTAGGACAGTCAAGGGCCCAGTACTTC
abundance: .; d_gene: .; len: 16; j_gene: TRBJ1-5; v_gene: TRBV28; CDR3aa: CASSQTPGDSNQPQHF; CDR3nt: TGTGCCAGCAGTCAGACGCCAGGGGATAGCAATCAGCCCCAGCATTTT
abundance: .; d_gene: TRBD2; len: 17; j_gene: TRBJ2-7; v_gene: TRBV15; CDR3aa: CATSRDMASGTPYEQYF; CDR3nt: TGTGCCACCAGCAGAGATATGGCTAGCGGAACTCCCTACGAGCAGTACTTC
abundance: .; d_gene: .; len: 12; j_gene: TRBJ1-1; v_gene: TRBV29-1; CDR3aa: CSVMGGNTEAFF; CDR3nt: TGCAGCGTCATGGGGGGGAACACTGAAGCTTTCTTT
abundance: .; d_gene: TRBD2; len: 15; j_gene: TRBJ2-5; v_gene: TRBV2; CDR3aa: CASSEWGTREETQYF; CDR3nt: TGTGCCAGCAGTGAATGGGGGACTAGGGAAGAGACCCAGTACTTC
abundance: .; d_gene: TRBD1; len: 17; j_gene: TRBJ1-5; v_gene: TRBV9; CDR3aa: CASSAGGQPDRNQPQHF; CDR3nt: TGTGCCAGCAGCGCAGGGGGACAGCCGGATCGCAATCAGCCCCAGCATTTT
abundance: .; d_gene: TRBD1; len: 16; j_gene: TRBJ1-5; v_gene: TRBV6-6; CDR3aa: CASSPRQGSGNQPQHF; CDR3nt: TGTGCCAGCAGCCCCAGACAGGGATCGGGCAATCAGCCCCAGCATTTT
abundance: .; d_gene: .; len: 16; j_gene: TRBJ2-5; v_gene: TRBV11-1; CDR3aa: CASSKRSAPYQETQYF; CDR3nt: TGTGCCAGCAGTAAGCGTTCGGCGCCGTACCAAGAGACCCAGTACTTC
abundance: .; d_gene: TRBD2; len: 15; j_gene: TRBJ2-7; v_gene: TRBV5-4; CDR3aa: CASSLETSSAYEQYF; CDR3nt: TGTGCCAGCAGCTTGGAGACTAGCAGTGCCTACGAGCAGTACTTC
abundance: .; d_gene: TRBD2; len: 18; j_gene: TRBJ2-1; v_gene: TRBV24-1; CDR3aa: CATSDLGQTGGPSNEQFF; CDR3nt: TGTGCCACCAGTGATTTGGGCCAAACGGGAGGGCCAAGTAATGAGCAGTTCTTC
abundance: .; d_gene: TRBD1; len: 14; j_gene: TRBJ1-3; v_gene: TRBV7-9; CDR3aa: CASSRTGSGNTIYF; CDR3nt: TGTGCCAGCAGCAGGACAGGGTCGGGAAACACCATATATTTT
abundance: .; d_gene: .; len: 15; j_gene: TRBJ2-3; v_gene: TRBV5-1; CDR3aa: CASELLGGPIDTQYF; CDR3nt: TGCGCCAGCGAGCTGCTAGGAGGGCCTATAGATACGCAGTATTTT
abundance: .; d_gene: .; len: 13; j_gene: TRBJ1-5; v_gene: TRBV19; CDR3aa: CASTRQVNQPQHF; CDR3nt: TGTGCCAGTACAAGGCAGGTAAATCAGCCCCAGCATTTT
abundance: .; d_gene: TRBD1; len: 14; j_gene: TRBJ1-1; v_gene: TRBV9; CDR3aa: CASSARDRETEAFF; CDR3nt: TGTGCCAGCAGCGCCCGGGACAGGGAAACTGAAGCTTTCTTT
abundance: .; d_gene: TRBD1; len: 14; j_gene: TRBJ2-5; v_gene: TRBV29-1; CDR3aa: CSVEIATGVETQYF; CDR3nt: TGCAGCGTTGAAATCGCGACAGGGGTCGAGACCCAGTACTTC
abundance: .; d_gene: .; len: 14; j_gene: TRBJ1-4; v_gene: TRBV10-3; CDR3aa: CAISAQGWGEKLFF; CDR3nt: TGTGCCATCAGTGCTCAGGGGTGGGGTGAAAAACTGTTTTTT
abundance: .; d_gene: .; len: 14; j_gene: TRBJ2-2; v_gene: TRBV7-3; CDR3aa: CASKVGANTGELFF; CDR3nt: TGTGCCAGCAAGGTGGGAGCAAACACCGGGGAGCTGTTTTTT